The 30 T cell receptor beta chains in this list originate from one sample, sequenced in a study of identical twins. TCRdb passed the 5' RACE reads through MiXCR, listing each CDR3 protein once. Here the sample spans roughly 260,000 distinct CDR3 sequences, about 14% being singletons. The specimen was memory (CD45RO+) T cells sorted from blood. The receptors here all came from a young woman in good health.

The CDR3 spells CATSDGDRGFSDTQYF. CDR3 coding DNA: TGTGCCACCAGTGATGGGGACAGGGGGTTTTCAGATACGCAGTATTTT. The chain uses TRBV24-1 and TRBJ2-3; 11 bases agree with TRBD1. Germline V CDR1 and CDR2: KGHDR, SFDVKD. V was pared by 3 bases and J by 4 bases, with 5 bases of the junction left unmatched. This CDR3 comprises 16 residues.

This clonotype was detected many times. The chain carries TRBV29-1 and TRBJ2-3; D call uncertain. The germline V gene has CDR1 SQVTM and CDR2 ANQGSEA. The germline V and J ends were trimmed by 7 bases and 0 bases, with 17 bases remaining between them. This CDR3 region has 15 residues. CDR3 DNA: TGCAGCGCCGATTCAGATACCTATAGCACAGATACGCAGTATTTT. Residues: CSADSDTYSTDTQYF.

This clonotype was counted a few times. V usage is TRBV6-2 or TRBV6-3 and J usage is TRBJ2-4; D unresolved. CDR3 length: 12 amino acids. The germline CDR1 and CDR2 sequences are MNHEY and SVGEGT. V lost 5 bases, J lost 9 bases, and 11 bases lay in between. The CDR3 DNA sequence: TGTGCCAGCAGTCGCAATCGAGGCATTCAGTACTTC. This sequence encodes CASSRNRGIQYF.

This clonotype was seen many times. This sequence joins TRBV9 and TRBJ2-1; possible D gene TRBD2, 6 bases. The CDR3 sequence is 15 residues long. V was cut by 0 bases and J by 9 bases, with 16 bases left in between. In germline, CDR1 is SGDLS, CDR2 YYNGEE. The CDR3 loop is CASSVEPSVYFEQFF. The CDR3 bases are TGTGCCAGCAGCGTAGAGCCTAGCGTCTACTTTGAGCAGTTCTTC.

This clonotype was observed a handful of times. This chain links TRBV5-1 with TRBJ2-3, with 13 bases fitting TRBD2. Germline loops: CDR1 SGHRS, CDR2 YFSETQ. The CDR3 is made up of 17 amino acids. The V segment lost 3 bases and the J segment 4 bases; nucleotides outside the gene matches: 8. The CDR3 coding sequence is TGCGCCAGCAGCTCCCTTGCAACTAGCGGGGGGGCAGATACGCAGTATTTT. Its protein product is CASSSLATSGGADTQYF. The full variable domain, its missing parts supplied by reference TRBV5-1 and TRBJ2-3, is KAGVTQTPRYLIKTRGQQVTLSCSPISGHRSVSWYQQTPGQGLQFLFEYFSETQRNKGNFPGRFSGRQFSNSRSEMNVSTLELGDSALYLCASSSLATSGGADTQYFGPGTRLTVL.

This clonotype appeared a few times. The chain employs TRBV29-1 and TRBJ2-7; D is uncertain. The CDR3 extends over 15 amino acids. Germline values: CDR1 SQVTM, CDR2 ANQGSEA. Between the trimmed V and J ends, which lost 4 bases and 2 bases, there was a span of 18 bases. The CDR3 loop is CSVGYSGPRTYEQYF. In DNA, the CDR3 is TGCAGCGTTGGTTATAGTGGGCCGCGAACCTACGAGCAGTACTTC.

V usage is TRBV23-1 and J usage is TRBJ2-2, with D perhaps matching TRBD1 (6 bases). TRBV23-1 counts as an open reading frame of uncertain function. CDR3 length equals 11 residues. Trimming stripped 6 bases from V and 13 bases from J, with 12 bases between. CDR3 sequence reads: CASSLRGMLFF. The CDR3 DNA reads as TGCGCCAGCAGCCTCAGGGGAATGCTGTTTTTT.

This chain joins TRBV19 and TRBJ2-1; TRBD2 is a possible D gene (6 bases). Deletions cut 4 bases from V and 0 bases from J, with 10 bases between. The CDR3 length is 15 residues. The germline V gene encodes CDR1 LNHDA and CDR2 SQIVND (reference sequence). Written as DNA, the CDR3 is TGTGCCAGTAGTACGGGGGACGGCTCCTACAATGAGCAGTTCTTC. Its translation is CASSTGDGSYNEQFF.

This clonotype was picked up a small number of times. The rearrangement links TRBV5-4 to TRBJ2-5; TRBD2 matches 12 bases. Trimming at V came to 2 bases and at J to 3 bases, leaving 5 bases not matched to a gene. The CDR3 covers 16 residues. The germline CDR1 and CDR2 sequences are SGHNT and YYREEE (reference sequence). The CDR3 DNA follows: TGTGCCAGCAGCTTTGGACTAGCGGGGAGAGAAGAGACCCAGTACTTC. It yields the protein CASSFGLAGREETQYF. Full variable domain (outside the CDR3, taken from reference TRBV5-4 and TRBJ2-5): ETGVTQSPTHLIKTRGQQVTLRCSSQSGHNTVSWYQQALGQGPQFIFQYYREEENGRGNFPPRFSGLQFPNYSSELNVNALELDDSALYLCASSFGLAGREETQYFGPGTRLLVL.

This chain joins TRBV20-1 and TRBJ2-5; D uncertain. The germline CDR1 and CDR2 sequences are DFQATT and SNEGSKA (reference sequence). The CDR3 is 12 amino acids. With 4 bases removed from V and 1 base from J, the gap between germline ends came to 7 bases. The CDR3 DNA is TGCAGTGCTATTGGCAGCCAAGAGACCCAGTACTTC. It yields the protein CSAIGSQETQYF.

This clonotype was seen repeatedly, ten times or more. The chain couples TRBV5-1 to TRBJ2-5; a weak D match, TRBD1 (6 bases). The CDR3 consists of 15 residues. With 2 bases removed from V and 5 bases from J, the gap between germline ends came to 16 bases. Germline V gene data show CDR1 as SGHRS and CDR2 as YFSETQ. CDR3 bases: TGCGCCAGCAGCTTCAACGGCAGGGGATGGGAGACCCAGTACTTC. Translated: CASSFNGRGWETQYF.

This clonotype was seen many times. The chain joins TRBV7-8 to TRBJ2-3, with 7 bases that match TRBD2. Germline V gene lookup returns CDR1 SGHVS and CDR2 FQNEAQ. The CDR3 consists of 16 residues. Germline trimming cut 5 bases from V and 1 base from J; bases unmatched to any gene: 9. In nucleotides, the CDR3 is TGTGCCAGCAGCCCATCCGGGACTATCGGCACAGATACGCAGTATTTT. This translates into CASSPSGTIGTDTQYF. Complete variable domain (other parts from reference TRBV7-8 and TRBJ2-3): GAGVSQSPRYKVAKRGQDVALRCDPISGHVSLFWYQQALGQGPEFLTYFQNEAQLDKSGLPSDRFFAERPEGSVSTLKIQRTQQEDSAVYLCASSPSGTIGTDTQYFGPGTRLTVL.

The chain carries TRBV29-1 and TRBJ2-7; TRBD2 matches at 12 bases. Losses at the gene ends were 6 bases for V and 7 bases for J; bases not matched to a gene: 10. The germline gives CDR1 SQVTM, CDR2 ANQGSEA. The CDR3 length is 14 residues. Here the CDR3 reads CSVKRLAGEGEQYF. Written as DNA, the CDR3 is TGCAGCGTCAAACGACTAGCGGGAGAAGGAGAGCAGTACTTC.

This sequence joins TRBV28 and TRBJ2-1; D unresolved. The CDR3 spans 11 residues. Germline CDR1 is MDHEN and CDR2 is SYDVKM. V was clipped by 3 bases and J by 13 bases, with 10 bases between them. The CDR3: CASSFGTIQFF. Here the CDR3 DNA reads TGTGCCAGCAGTTTCGGTACCATTCAGTTCTTC.

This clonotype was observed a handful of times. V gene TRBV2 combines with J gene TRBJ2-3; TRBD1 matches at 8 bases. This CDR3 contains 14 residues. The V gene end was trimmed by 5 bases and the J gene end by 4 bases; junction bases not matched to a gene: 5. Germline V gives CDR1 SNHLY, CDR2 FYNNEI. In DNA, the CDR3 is TGTGCCAGCAGTAAGGACAGGGTCCCAGATACGCAGTATTTT. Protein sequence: CASSKDRVPDTQYF.

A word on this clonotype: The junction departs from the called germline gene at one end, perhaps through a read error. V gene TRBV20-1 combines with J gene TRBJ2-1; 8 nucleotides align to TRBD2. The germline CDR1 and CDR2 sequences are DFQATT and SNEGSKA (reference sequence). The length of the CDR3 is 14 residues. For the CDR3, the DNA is TGCGGTGCTGTAGCGGGACCCGCCTACAATGAGCAGTTCTTC. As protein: CGAVAGPAYNEQFF.

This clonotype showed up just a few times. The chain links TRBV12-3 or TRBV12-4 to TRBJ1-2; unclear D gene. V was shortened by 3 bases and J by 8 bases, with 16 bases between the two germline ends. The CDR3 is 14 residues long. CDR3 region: CASSFGGFEKGYTF. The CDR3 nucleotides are TGTGCCAGCAGTTTCGGAGGGTTTGAGAAAGGCTACACCTTC.

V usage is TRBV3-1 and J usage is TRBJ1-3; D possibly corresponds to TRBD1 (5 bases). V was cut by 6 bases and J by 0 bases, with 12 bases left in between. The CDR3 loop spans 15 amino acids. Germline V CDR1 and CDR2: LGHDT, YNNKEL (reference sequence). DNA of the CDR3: TGTGCCAGCAGTCGCAGGGAAATCTCTGGAAACACCATATATTTT. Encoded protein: CASSRREISGNTIYF.

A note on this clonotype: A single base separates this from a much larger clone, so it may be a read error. CDR3 region: CATSRDLVGGSTHKEQFF. The CDR3 coding sequence is TGTGCCACCAGCAGAGATCTGGTAGGGGGCTCTACACACAAAGAGCAGTTCTTC. The chain links TRBV15 to TRBJ2-1, with TRBD1 matching over 7 bases. The germline V gene encodes CDR1 LNHNV and CDR2 YYDKDF (reference sequence). This CDR3 comprises 18 residues.

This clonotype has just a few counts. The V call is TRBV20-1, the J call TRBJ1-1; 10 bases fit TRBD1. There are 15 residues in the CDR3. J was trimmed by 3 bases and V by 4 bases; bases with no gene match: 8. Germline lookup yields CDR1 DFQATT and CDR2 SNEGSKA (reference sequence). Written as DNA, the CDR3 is TGCAGTGCTACGCGGGACAGGGGTGAGGACACTGAAGCTTTCTTT. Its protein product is CSATRDRGEDTEAFF.

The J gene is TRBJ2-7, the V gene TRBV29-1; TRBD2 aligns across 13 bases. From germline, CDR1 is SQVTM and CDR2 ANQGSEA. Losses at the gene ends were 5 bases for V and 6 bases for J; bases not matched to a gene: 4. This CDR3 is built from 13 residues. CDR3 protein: CSVTSGRAAEQYF. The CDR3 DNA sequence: TGCAGCGTTACTAGCGGGAGGGCCGCCGAGCAGTACTTC.

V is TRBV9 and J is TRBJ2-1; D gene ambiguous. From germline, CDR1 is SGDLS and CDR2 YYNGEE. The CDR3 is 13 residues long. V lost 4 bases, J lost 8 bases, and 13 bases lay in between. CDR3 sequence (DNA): TGTGCCAGCAGCCTTTGGATTGCGGATGAGCAGTTCTTC. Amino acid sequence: CASSLWIADEQFF.

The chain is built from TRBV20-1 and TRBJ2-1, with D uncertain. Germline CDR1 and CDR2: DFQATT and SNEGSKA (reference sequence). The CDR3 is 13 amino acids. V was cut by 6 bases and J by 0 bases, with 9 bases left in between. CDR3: CSAALGSYNEQFF. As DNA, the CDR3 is TGCAGTGCGGCCCTTGGCTCCTACAATGAGCAGTTCTTC.

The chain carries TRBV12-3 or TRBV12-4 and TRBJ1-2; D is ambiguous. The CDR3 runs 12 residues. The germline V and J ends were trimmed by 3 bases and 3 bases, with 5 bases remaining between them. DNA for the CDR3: TGTGCCAGCAGTTTCTTTGACTATGGCTACACCTTC. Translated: CASSFFDYGYTF.

CDR3 DNA: TGCAGTGCTTACACCGGGACAGGGGGCGCAGATACGCAGTATTTT. This sequence encodes CSAYTGTGGADTQYF. The rearrangement joins TRBV20-1 to TRBJ2-3, with 12 bases lining up with TRBD1. CDR1 is DFQATT, CDR2 SNEGSKA, per germline (reference sequence). The CDR3 runs 15 residues. J gave up 4 bases and V 5 bases, and 7 bases lay outside the gene matches.

CDR3 sequence: CASSLVGTGGHEQYF. The CDR3 nucleotides are TGTGCCAGCAGCTTGGTCGGGACAGGGGGCCACGAGCAGTACTTC. This rearrangement joins TRBV5-6 to TRBJ2-7, with 12 bases fitting TRBD1. In germline, CDR1 is SGHDT, CDR2 YYEEEE. The CDR3 sequence is 15 residues long. V dropped 0 bases and J dropped 5; count of bases not matched to a gene: 3.

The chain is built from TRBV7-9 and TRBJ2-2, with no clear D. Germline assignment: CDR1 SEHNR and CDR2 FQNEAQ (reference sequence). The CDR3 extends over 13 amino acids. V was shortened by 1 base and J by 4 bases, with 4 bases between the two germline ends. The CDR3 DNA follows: TGTGCCAGCAGCTTAGACAGCACCGGGGAGCTGTTTTTT. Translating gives CASSLDSTGELFF. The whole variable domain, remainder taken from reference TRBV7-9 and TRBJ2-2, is DTGVSQNPRHKITKRGQNVTFRCDPISEHNRLYWYRQTLGQGPEFLTYFQNEAQLEKSRLLSDRFSAERPKGSFSTLEIQRTEQGDSAMYLCASSLDSTGELFFGEGSRLTVL.

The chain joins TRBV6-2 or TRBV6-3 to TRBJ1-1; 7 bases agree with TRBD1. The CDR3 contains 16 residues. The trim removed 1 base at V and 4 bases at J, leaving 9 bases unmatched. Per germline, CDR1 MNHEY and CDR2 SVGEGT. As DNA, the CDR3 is TGTGCCAGCAGTTACTTGCAGCAGGGGGGGCGCACTGAAGCTTTCTTT. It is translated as CASSYLQQGGRTEAFF.

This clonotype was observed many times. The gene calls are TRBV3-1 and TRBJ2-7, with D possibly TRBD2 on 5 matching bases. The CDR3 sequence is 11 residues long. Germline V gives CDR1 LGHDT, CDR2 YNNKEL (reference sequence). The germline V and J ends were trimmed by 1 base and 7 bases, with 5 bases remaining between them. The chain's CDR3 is CASSQGREQYF. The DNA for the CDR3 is TGTGCCAGCAGCCAAGGGAGGGAGCAGTACTTC.

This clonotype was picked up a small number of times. As DNA, the CDR3 is TGTGCCAGCAGTTGGGAGGGTTCCTACAATGAGCAGTTCTTC. It codes for CASSWEGSYNEQFF. V usage is TRBV12-3 or TRBV12-4 and J usage is TRBJ2-1, with 7 bases identical to TRBD2. The trim removed 4 bases at V and 1 base at J, leaving 1 base unmatched. This CDR3 contains 14 residues.